This TCR beta chain appears in the sequencing data of a study of blood T cells in healthy people across ages. Study observations and caveats: Higher diversity and more naive CD4+ cells were features of long-lived donors, compared to aged donors.

V lost 0 bases and J 0 bases, leaving 11 bases between the germline ends. CDR1 and CDR2 (germline): DFQATT, SNEGSKA (reference sequence). The CDR3 has 15 residues. Researchers collected about 9.6 milliliters of peripheral blood from every single donor. Researchers isolated at least 7 million PBMCs per sample. The second PCR ran about 7 to 12 cycles with a sample-barcoded 5' primer and J-beta primers. Via MiXCR, TCRdb re-called the 5' RACE reads, giving one row per CDR3 protein. The sample yields around 1,600,000 distinct CDR3 sequences, approximately 39% seen once. To note about this clonotype: Antigen specificity is unknown.

The chain carries TRBV20-1 and TRBJ1-1; D gene unclear. The TCR originated in a woman younger than 30 in good health. The sequenced sample was blood. CDR3 sequence reads: CSARDWEVLNTEAFF. The CDR3 nucleotides read TGCAGTGCTAGAGATTGGGAGGTTTTGAACACTGAAGCTTTCTTT.